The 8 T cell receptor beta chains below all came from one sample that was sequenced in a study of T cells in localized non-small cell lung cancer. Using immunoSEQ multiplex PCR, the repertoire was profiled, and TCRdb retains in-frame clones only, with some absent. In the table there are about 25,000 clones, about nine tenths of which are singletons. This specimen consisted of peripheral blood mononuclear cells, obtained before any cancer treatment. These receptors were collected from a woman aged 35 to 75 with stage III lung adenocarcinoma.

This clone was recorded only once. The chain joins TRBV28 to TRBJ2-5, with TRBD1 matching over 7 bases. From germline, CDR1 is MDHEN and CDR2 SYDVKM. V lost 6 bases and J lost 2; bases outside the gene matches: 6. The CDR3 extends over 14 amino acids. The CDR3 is CASRDMGQQETQYF. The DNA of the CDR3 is TGTGCCAGCAGAGACATGGGACAGCAAGAGACCCAGTACTTC.

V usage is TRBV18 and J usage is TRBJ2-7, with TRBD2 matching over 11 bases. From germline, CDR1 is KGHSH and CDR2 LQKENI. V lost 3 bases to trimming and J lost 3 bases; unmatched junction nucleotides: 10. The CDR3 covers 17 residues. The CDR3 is CASSPTSRLAGNYEQYF. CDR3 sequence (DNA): TGTGCCAGCTCACCCACCTCGCGACTAGCGGGGAACTACGAGCAGTACTTC. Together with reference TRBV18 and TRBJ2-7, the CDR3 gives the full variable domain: NAGVMQNPRHLVRRRGQEARLRCSPMKGHSHVYWYRQLPEEGLKFMVYLQKENIIDESGMPKERFSAEFPKEGPSILRIQQVVRGDSAAYFCASSPTSRLAGNYEQYFGPGTRLTVT.

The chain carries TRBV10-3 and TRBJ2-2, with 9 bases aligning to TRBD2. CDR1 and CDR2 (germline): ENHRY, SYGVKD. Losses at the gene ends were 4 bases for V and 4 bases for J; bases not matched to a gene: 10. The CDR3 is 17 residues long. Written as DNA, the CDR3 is TGTGCCATCAGTGGGGATAGCGGGAGCGGCGGCACCGGGGAGCTGTTTTTT. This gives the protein CAISGDSGSGGTGELFF.

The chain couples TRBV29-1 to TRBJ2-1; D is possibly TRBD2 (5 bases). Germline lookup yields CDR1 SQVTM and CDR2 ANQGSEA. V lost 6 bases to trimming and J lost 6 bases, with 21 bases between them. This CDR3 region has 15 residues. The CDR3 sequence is CSVGSGMVTINEQFF. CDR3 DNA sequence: TGCAGCGTGGGATCCGGGATGGTAACGATCAATGAGCAGTTCTTC.

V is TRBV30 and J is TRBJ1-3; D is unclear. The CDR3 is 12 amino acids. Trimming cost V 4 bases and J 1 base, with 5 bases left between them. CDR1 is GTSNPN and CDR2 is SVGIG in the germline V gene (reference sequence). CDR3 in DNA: TGTGCCTGGAAAAAGTCTGGAAACACCATATATTTT. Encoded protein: CAWKKSGNTIYF.

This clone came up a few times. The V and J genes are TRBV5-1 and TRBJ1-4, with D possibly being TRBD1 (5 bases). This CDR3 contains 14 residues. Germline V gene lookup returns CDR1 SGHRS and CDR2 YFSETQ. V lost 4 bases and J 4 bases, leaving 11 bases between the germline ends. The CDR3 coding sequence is TGCGCCAGCAGCGGTGGGGCGGATAATGAAAAACTGTTTTTT. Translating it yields CASSGGADNEKLFF.

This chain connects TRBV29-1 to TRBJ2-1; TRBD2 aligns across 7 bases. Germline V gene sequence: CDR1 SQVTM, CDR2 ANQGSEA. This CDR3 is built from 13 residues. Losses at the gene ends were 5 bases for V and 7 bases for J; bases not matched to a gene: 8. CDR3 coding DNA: TGCAGCGTTTTAGCGGGCCCTAGGAATGAGCAGTTCTTC. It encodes CSVLAGPRNEQFF.

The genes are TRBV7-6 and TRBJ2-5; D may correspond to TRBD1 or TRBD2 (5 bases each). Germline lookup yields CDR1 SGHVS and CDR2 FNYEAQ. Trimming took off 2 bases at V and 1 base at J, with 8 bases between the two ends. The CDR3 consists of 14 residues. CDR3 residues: CASSLSGTQETQYF. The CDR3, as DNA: TGTGCCAGCAGCTTATCGGGGACCCAAGAGACCCAGTACTTC. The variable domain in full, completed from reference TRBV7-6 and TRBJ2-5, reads GAGVSQSPRYKVTKRGQDVALRCDPISGHVSLYWYRQALGQGPEFLTYFNYEAQQDKSGLPNDRFSAERPEGSISTLTIQRTEQRDSAMYRCASSLSGTQETQYFGPGTRLLVL.